A selection of T cell receptor beta chains follows, all from one sample in a study of cytotoxic CD8 clonotypes in ibrutinib-treated CLL. Profiled with immunoSEQ multiplex PCR; TCRdb holds only in-frame clones, not every one. The sample yields about 40,000 clones, around 70% seen once. The starting material was PBMCs, obtained at disease progression, from a patient treated with ibrutinib. The source is a human donor with chronic lymphocytic leukemia. The CDR3 runs from the conserved cysteine through the conserved F or W. A D gene is named only where the DNA matches it firmly. Size values are once, few and many counts, or a class for expanded clones, and some rows have none.

clone_size: few
v_call: TRBV19
j_call: TRBJ2-1
d_call: .
cdr3_length: 17
cdr3_nt: TGTGCCAGTAGTACCCCTCGGGGTGCGGCAAAAGTCAATGAGCAGTTCTTC
cdr3_aa: CASSTPRGAAKVNEQFF

clone_size: few
v_call: TRBV5-4
j_call: TRBJ2-7
d_call: .
cdr3_length: 14
cdr3_nt: TGTGCCAGCAGCTTCTACTCTGGGTCCTACGAGCAGTACTTC
cdr3_aa: CASSFYSGSYEQYF

clone_size: .
v_call: TRBV19
j_call: TRBJ2-2
d_call: TRBD1
cdr3_length: 14
cdr3_nt: TGTGCCAGCACCGGGACAGAATACACCGGGGAGCTGTTTTTT
cdr3_aa: CASTGTEYTGELFF

clone_size: .
v_call: TRBV7-6
j_call: TRBJ2-1
d_call: TRBD2
cdr3_length: 14
cdr3_nt: TGTGCCAGCAGCGGACTAGCGGGAGATGACGAGCAGTTCTTC
cdr3_aa: CASSGLAGDDEQFF

clone_size: once
v_call: TRBV18
j_call: TRBJ2-7
d_call: TRBD1
cdr3_length: 14
cdr3_nt: TGTGCCAGCTCACCGAGACAGGGGACCTACGAGCAGTACTTC
cdr3_aa: CASSPRQGTYEQYF

clone_size: .
v_call: TRBV5-1
j_call: TRBJ1-5
d_call: .
cdr3_length: 15
cdr3_nt: TGCGCCAGCAGCTTGGAGGGCAGGGGATATCAGCCCCAGCATTTT
cdr3_aa: CASSLEGRGYQPQHF

clone_size: once
v_call: TRBV5-4
j_call: TRBJ2-2
d_call: TRBD2
cdr3_length: 17
cdr3_nt: TGTGCCAGCAGCTTGGCCGGGGGACTAGCGGGCACCGGGGAGCTGTTTTTT
cdr3_aa: CASSLAGGLAGTGELFF

clone_size: .
v_call: TRBV2
j_call: TRBJ1-4
d_call: .
cdr3_length: 13
cdr3_nt: TGTGCCAGCAGGGTAGTGACTTATGAAAAACTGTTTTTT
cdr3_aa: CASRVVTYEKLFF

clone_size: once
v_call: TRBV10-3
j_call: TRBJ2-7
d_call: TRBD2
cdr3_length: 13
cdr3_nt: TGTGCCATCAGTGAGGGGGGGGTCGGCGAGCAGTACTTC
cdr3_aa: CAISEGGVGEQYF

clone_size: .
v_call: TRBV6-5
j_call: TRBJ2-1
d_call: TRBD1
cdr3_length: 14
cdr3_nt: TGTGCCAGCAGTTACCGGGACAGGTACAATGAGCAGTTCTTC
cdr3_aa: CASSYRDRYNEQFF

clone_size: .
v_call: TRBV7-7
j_call: TRBJ2-5
d_call: TRBD1
cdr3_length: 15
cdr3_nt: TGTGCTAGCAGCCCAGGACAGGGACCTCAAGAGACCCAGTACTTC
cdr3_aa: CASSPGQGPQETQYF

clone_size: .
v_call: TRBV10-2
j_call: TRBJ2-3
d_call: TRBD2
cdr3_length: 15
cdr3_nt: TGCGCCAGCCTCAAGAGGACTAGGGTCACAGATACGCAGTATTTT
cdr3_aa: CASLKRTRVTDTQYF

clone_size: .
v_call: TRBV11-2
j_call: TRBJ1-1
d_call: .
cdr3_length: 16
cdr3_nt: TGTGCCAGCAGCTTAAGGTGGGGACTGGCGAACACTGAAGCTTTCTTT
cdr3_aa: CASSLRWGLANTEAFF

clone_size: .
v_call: TRBV10-1
j_call: TRBJ1-1
d_call: .
cdr3_length: 15
cdr3_nt: TGCGCCAGCAGCGCCACGAGGGGCTTGAACACTGAAGCTTTCTTT
cdr3_aa: CASSATRGLNTEAFF

clone_size: .
v_call: TRBV9
j_call: TRBJ1-1
d_call: .
cdr3_length: 14
cdr3_nt: TGTGCCAGCAGCGTATCCGGGAGGAACACTGAAGCTTTCTTT
cdr3_aa: CASSVSGRNTEAFF

clone_size: .
v_call: TRBV5-1
j_call: TRBJ1-3
d_call: .
cdr3_length: 15
cdr3_nt: TGCGCCAGCAGCTTCGACAGTAGCTCTGGAAACACCATATATTTT
cdr3_aa: CASSFDSSSGNTIYF

clone_size: few
v_call: TRBV7-9
j_call: TRBJ1-1
d_call: .
cdr3_length: 13
cdr3_nt: TGTGCCAGCAGCGTAGCCCGGAGCGGTGAAGCTTTCTTT
cdr3_aa: CASSVARSGEAFF

clone_size: .
v_call: TRBV30
j_call: TRBJ2-1
d_call: .
cdr3_length: 11
cdr3_nt: TGTGCCTGGAGTGTCGGGACCGAGCAGTTCTTC
cdr3_aa: CAWSVGTEQFF

clone_size: .
v_call: TRBV6-5
j_call: TRBJ1-2
d_call: .
cdr3_length: 15
cdr3_nt: TGTGCCAGCAGTTACTCGACTGGTATTATCTATGGCTACACCTTC
cdr3_aa: CASSYSTGIIYGYTF

clone_size: .
v_call: TRBV28
j_call: TRBJ2-7
d_call: .
cdr3_length: 13
cdr3_nt: TGTGCCAGCGGGAGGCCCAAAGCCAGCGAGCAGTACTTC
cdr3_aa: CASGRPKASEQYF

clone_size: .
v_call: TRBV19
j_call: TRBJ2-2
d_call: TRBD2
cdr3_length: 17
cdr3_nt: TGTGCCAGTAGGAGAGCAGGACTAGCGGGAGGGGCCGGGGAGCTGTTTTTT
cdr3_aa: CASRRAGLAGGAGELFF

clone_size: .
v_call: TRBV15
j_call: TRBJ2-7
d_call: .
cdr3_length: 16
cdr3_nt: TGTGCCACCAGCAGAGGCCGGGGCGGGGTATGGATGGAGCAGTACTTC
cdr3_aa: CATSRGRGGVWMEQYF

clone_size: .
v_call: TRBV6-5
j_call: TRBJ1-2
d_call: TRBD1
cdr3_length: 14
cdr3_nt: TGTGCCAGCAGTTACCGACAGGGGGGATATGGCTACACCTTC
cdr3_aa: CASSYRQGGYGYTF

clone_size: .
v_call: TRBV28
j_call: TRBJ1-1
d_call: .
cdr3_length: 14
cdr3_nt: TGTGCCAGCAGTTCACGGGGGGTGGACACTGAAGCTTTCTTT
cdr3_aa: CASSSRGVDTEAFF

clone_size: .
v_call: TRBV11-2
j_call: TRBJ2-7
d_call: .
cdr3_length: 14
cdr3_nt: TGTGCCAGCAGCCGTGGTGCAGAAACCTACGAGCAGTACTTC
cdr3_aa: CASSRGAETYEQYF

clone_size: .
v_call: TRBV11-3
j_call: TRBJ2-2
d_call: TRBD1
cdr3_length: 15
cdr3_nt: TGTGCCAGCAGCTATGGGACAGGCAACACCGGGGAGCTGTTTTTT
cdr3_aa: CASSYGTGNTGELFF

clone_size: .
v_call: TRBV11-2
j_call: TRBJ1-1
d_call: .
cdr3_length: 14
cdr3_nt: TGTGCCAGCAGCTTAAACCCGGGCAACACTGAAGCTTTCTTT
cdr3_aa: CASSLNPGNTEAFF

clone_size: .
v_call: TRBV5-1
j_call: TRBJ2-1
d_call: .
cdr3_length: 16
cdr3_nt: TGCGCCAGCAGCTCGGCCCCGCGCGGTACCTACAATGAGCAGTTCTTC
cdr3_aa: CASSSAPRGTYNEQFF

clone_size: .
v_call: TRBV5-1
j_call: TRBJ1-1
d_call: .
cdr3_length: 12
cdr3_nt: TGCGCCAGCAGAATCGAAGGAGGGCAAGCTTTCTTT
cdr3_aa: CASRIEGGQAFF

clone_size: .
v_call: TRBV7-9
j_call: TRBJ1-2
d_call: .
cdr3_length: 16
cdr3_nt: TGTGCCAGCAGCCCCAATTTGAGAACAGGGCTCTATGGCTACACCTTC
cdr3_aa: CASSPNLRTGLYGYTF

clone_size: .
v_call: TRBV6-5
j_call: TRBJ1-1
d_call: .
cdr3_length: 14
cdr3_nt: TGTGCCAGCATCCAACCGGGGCTGGGCACTGAAGCTTTCTTT
cdr3_aa: CASIQPGLGTEAFF

clone_size: .
v_call: TRBV7-9
j_call: TRBJ1-4
d_call: .
cdr3_length: 18
cdr3_nt: TGTGCCAGCAGCATCGGACAGAGCCTAGTTGCAACTAATGAAAAACTGTTTTTT
cdr3_aa: CASSIGQSLVATNEKLFF

clone_size: once
v_call: TRBV30
j_call: TRBJ1-1
d_call: .
cdr3_length: 13
cdr3_nt: TGTGCCTGGAGTGTGGCACGGAACACTGAAGCTTTCTTT
cdr3_aa: CAWSVARNTEAFF

clone_size: .
v_call: TRBV6-5
j_call: TRBJ2-5
d_call: TRBD2
cdr3_length: 15
cdr3_nt: TGTGCCAGCAGCAGCGGGGGGGCGGCTCGAGAGACCCAGTACTTC
cdr3_aa: CASSSGGAARETQYF

clone_size: .
v_call: TRBV18
j_call: TRBJ2-5
d_call: .
cdr3_length: 15
cdr3_nt: TGTGCCAGCTCACGAATGGGGGATCACCAAGAGACCCAGTACTTC
cdr3_aa: CASSRMGDHQETQYF

clone_size: .
v_call: TRBV11-2
j_call: TRBJ1-4
d_call: .
cdr3_length: 17
cdr3_nt: TGTGCCAGCAGCTTTTACAGTAAGGGGACAACTAATGAAAAACTGTTTTTT
cdr3_aa: CASSFYSKGTTNEKLFF

clone_size: .
v_call: TRBV27
j_call: TRBJ1-6
d_call: .
cdr3_length: 14
cdr3_nt: TGTGCCAGCAGTCCCACGGACCCTAATTCACCCCTCCACTTT
cdr3_aa: CASSPTDPNSPLHF

clone_size: once
v_call: TRBV14
j_call: TRBJ2-7
d_call: .
cdr3_length: 15
cdr3_nt: TGTGCCAGCAGCCAAGATCTTGGGTCCCGATACGAGCAGTACTTC
cdr3_aa: CASSQDLGSRYEQYF